The 4 T cell receptor beta chains reported below all come from one sample, sequenced in a study of blood T cell repertoires in COVID-19. Assay: immunoSEQ multiplex PCR; the TCRdb copy retains only in-frame clones and omits some. The table has roughly 300,000 clones, approximately 88% seen once. Input material: peripheral blood. The receptors derive from a man aged 18 to 30 with active or convalescent COVID-19.

The chain couples TRBV15 to TRBJ2-1; TRBD2 matches at 8 bases. The CDR3 is 15 amino acids. Germline trimming cut 4 bases from V and 4 bases from J; bases unmatched to any gene: 6. Germline V gene lookup returns CDR1 LNHNV and CDR2 YYDKDF (reference sequence). The chain's CDR3 is CATSTLAGIYNEQFF. CDR3 in DNA: TGTGCCACCAGCACCTTAGCGGGAATTTACAATGAGCAGTTCTTC.

The CDR3 DNA sequence: TGTGCCAGCAGCGTAGACAGTTCTGAAAAACTGTTTTTT. Protein sequence: CASSVDSSEKLFF. The chain uses TRBV9 and TRBJ1-4; no clear D gene. The CDR3 is made up of 13 amino acids. Germline loops: CDR1 SGDLS, CDR2 YYNGEE. Between the trimmed V and J ends, which lost 0 bases and 7 bases, there was a span of 7 bases.

This clone was counted only a few times. The rearrangement links TRBV19 to TRBJ1-5, with 7 bases matching TRBD1. The CDR3 sequence is 15 residues long. Germline CDR1 is LNHDA and CDR2 is SQIVND (reference sequence). With 5 bases clipped from V and 15 bases from J, the junction kept 19 bases outside the gene matches. CDR3 residues: CASSRAGQGGGFLHF. The CDR3 DNA reads TGTGCCAGTAGTCGGGCGGGGCAGGGGGGAGGATTTCTGCATTTT.

Remarks on this clone: Other DNA sequences in this sample translate to the same CDR3. V usage is TRBV27 and J usage is TRBJ2-1, with TRBD2 matching 9 bases. V lost 6 bases and J lost 2; bases outside the gene matches: 5. CDR3 length: 15 residues. Germline CDR1 reads MNHEY; CDR2 reads SMNVEV (reference sequence). The CDR3 region is CASSLTSGPYNEQFF. CDR3 bases: TGTGCCAGCAGCTTGACTAGCGGACCCTACAATGAGCAGTTCTTC.